This TCR delta chain was retrieved from a study of Vδ1+ human thymocytes. General study findings and limits: The authors advised highly purified populations and single-cell validation. Unlike peripheral blood Vdelta1+ controls, thymic delta-chain sequences included 15% to 20% Vdelta2 and few Vdelta3. In the thymus, TRG and TRD repertoires looked highly polyclonal with Gaussian CDR3 lengths.

The template was reverse-transcribed extracted RNA. Pooled V-gene forward primers with one constant-region reverse primer generated the CDR3 amplicons by multiplex PCR. TCRdb processed the multiplex PCR reads again with the CATT caller. Of 50,000 to 60,000 delta-chain clones listed, about 15% are singletons. The germline gives CDR1 TSWWSYY, CDR2 QGS. This CDR3 comprises 20 residues. V was pared by 0 bases and J by 0 bases, with 15 bases of the junction left unmatched. This clone was observed a handful of times. Its antigen is unidentified. This clonotype was sampled from a girl in the first two years of life who had congenital heart surgery. This chain connects TRDV1 to TRDJ1; 8 positions agree with TRDD3. Sequencing was done on a sample of Vdelta1+ gamma-delta thymocytes from the thymus. The subset was: FACS-sorted CD3+ TCRalphabeta- TCRVdelta1+ TCRVdelta2- thymocytes. The CDR3, as DNA: TGTGCTCTTGGGGAACTCCCCTCCTCCGTACTGGGGGGCTACACCGATAAACTCATCTTT. Its translation is CALGELPSSVLGGYTDKLIF.